Shown below are 8 T cell receptor beta chains from a single sample sequenced in a study of long-term antiretroviral therapy in people with HIV. A v3.0 immunoSEQ assay was performed at survey level. Generated by immunoSEQ multiplex PCR, the TCRdb table keeps only in-frame clones and is missing some. The sample yields over 10,000 clones, approximately 79% seen once. Specimen: unsorted PBMCs, collected 0.8 years before starting antiretroviral therapy. The receptors originated from a woman in her thirties or forties with HIV.

This sequence joins TRBV4-1 and TRBJ2-1; D uncertain. Trimming cost V 1 base and J 7 bases, with 5 bases left between them. The CDR3 sequence is 12 residues long. CDR1 is MGHRA, CDR2 YSYEKL, per germline. The CDR3 DNA is TGCGCCAGCAGCCAAGTGGGGAATGAGCAGTTCTTC. Its protein is CASSQVGNEQFF.

The chain is built from TRBV7-2 and TRBJ1-4; the D gene is possibly TRBD1 (6 bases). The CDR3 is 15 residues long. V lost 1 base, J lost 4 bases, and 10 bases lay in between. The germline gives CDR1 SGHTA, CDR2 FQGNSA. The CDR3, as DNA: TGTGCCAGCAGCTTAGGGGGGGCTTTTAATGAAAAACTGTTTTTT. Its translation is CASSLGGAFNEKLFF. Using reference TRBV7-2 and TRBJ1-4 for the parts outside the CDR3, the full variable domain is GAGVSQSPSNKVTEKGKDVELRCDPISGHTALYWYRQSLGQGLEFLIYFQGNSAPDKSGLPSDRFSAERTGGSVSTLTIQRTQQEDSAVYLCASSLGGAFNEKLFFGSGTQLSVL.

This clone was found a few times. CDR3 sequence: CASSRDGRNYGYTF. CDR3 in DNA: TGTGCCAGCTCACGGGACGGACGGAACTATGGCTACACCTTC. The chain is built from TRBV18 and TRBJ1-2; the D gene is possibly TRBD1 (5 bases). V was trimmed by 4 bases and J by 2 bases, leaving 11 bases between them. The CDR3 has 14 amino acids. Germline V gene lookup returns CDR1 KGHSH and CDR2 LQKENI. Based on the CDR3 plus reference TRBV18 and TRBJ1-2, the full variable domain is NAGVMQNPRHLVRRRGQEARLRCSPMKGHSHVYWYRQLPEEGLKFMVYLQKENIIDESGMPKERFSAEFPKEGPSILRIQQVVRGDSAAYFCASSRDGRNYGYTFGSGTRLTVV.

This clone was seen once. This chain uses TRBV28 with TRBJ2-5; the match to TRBD2 covers 9 bases. Looked up from germline, CDR1 is MDHEN and CDR2 is SYDVKM. This CDR3 comprises 18 residues. The junction had 13 bases not matched to a gene; V was cut back by 5 bases and J by 0 bases. This CDR3 reads CASSPIGRTSENQETQYF. The CDR3 nucleotides read TGTGCCAGCAGTCCTATCGGTCGGACTAGCGAGAACCAAGAGACCCAGTACTTC.

The V gene is TRBV19, the J gene TRBJ1-5; 12 bases map to TRBD1. The CDR3 length is 16 residues. Germline assignment: CDR1 LNHDA and CDR2 SQIVND (reference sequence). V was clipped by 5 bases and J by 5 bases; unmatched bases: 7. This CDR3 is CASSLTGTGGYQPQHF. The CDR3 nucleotides are TGTGCCAGTAGTCTGACCGGGACAGGGGGCTATCAGCCCCAGCATTTT.

The V gene is TRBV2, the J gene TRBJ2-3; 7 bases match TRBD1. Trimming took 1 base from V and 5 from J; bases not matched to a gene: 3. The CDR3 runs to 14 residues. From germline, CDR1 is SNHLY and CDR2 FYNNEI. Here the CDR3 reads CASSEGQGVDTQYF. DNA of the CDR3: TGTGCCAGCAGTGAAGGGCAGGGGGTAGATACGCAGTATTTT.

This rearrangement joins TRBV18 to TRBJ2-1; a weak D match, TRBD1 (5 bases). The CDR3 length is 14 residues. Trimming removed 2 bases at V and 7 bases at J, with 12 bases between. CDR1 and CDR2 (germline): KGHSH, LQKENI. The CDR3 spells CASSPLYRLNEQFF. As DNA, the CDR3 is TGTGCCAGCTCACCATTGTACAGGTTAAATGAGCAGTTCTTC. Looking up the rest from reference TRBV18 and TRBJ2-1 gives the full variable domain: NAGVMQNPRHLVRRRGQEARLRCSPMKGHSHVYWYRQLPEEGLKFMVYLQKENIIDESGMPKERFSAEFPKEGPSILRIQQVVRGDSAAYFCASSPLYRLNEQFFGPGTRLTVL.

The V gene is TRBV11-2, the J gene TRBJ2-5; 11 bases line up with TRBD2. V lost 4 bases and J lost 1; bases outside the gene matches: 8. The CDR3 contains 17 residues. The V gene's germline CDR1 is SGHAT and CDR2 FQNNGV. The CDR3, as DNA: TGTGCCAGCAGCTCTCCGGGACTAGCGGATTCCCAAGAGACCCAGTACTTC. Its protein product is CASSSPGLADSQETQYF.